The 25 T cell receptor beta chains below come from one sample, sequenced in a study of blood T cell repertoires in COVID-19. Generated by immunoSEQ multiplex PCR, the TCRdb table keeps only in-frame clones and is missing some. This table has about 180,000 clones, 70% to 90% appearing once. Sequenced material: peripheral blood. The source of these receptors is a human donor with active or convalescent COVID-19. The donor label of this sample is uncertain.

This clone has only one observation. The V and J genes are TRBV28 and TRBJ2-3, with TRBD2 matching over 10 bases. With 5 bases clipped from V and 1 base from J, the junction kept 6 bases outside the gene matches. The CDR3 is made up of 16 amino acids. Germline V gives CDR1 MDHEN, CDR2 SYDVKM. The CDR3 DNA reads TGTGCCAGCAGTGGGACTAGCGCTTCCCGCACAGATACGCAGTATTTT. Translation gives CASSGTSASRTDTQYF.

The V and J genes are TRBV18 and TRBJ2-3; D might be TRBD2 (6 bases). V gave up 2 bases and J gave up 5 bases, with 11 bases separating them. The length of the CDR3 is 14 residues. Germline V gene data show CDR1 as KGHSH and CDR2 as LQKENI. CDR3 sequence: CASSPSGERDTQYF. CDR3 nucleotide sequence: TGTGCCAGCTCACCATCGGGGGAGAGAGATACGCAGTATTTT.

The CDR3 loop reads CASSSPPEIGTF. In DNA form, the CDR3 reads TGTGCCAGCAGCAGTCCCCCCGAAATCGGCACCTTC. The chain carries TRBV9 and TRBJ1-2; no clear D gene. The CDR3 spans 12 residues. The V gene's germline CDR1 is SGDLS and CDR2 YYNGEE. V lost 4 bases, J lost 13 bases, and 17 bases lay in between.

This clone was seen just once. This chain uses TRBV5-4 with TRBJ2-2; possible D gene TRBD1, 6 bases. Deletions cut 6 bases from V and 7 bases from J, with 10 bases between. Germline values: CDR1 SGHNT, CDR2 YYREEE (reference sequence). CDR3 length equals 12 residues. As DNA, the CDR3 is TGTGCCAGCACCACCAGGGGCGGGGAGCTGTTTTTT. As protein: CASTTRGGELFF.

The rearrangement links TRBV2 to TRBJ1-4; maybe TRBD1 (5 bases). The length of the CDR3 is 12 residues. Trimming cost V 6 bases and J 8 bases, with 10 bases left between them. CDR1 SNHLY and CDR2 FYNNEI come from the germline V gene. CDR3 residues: CASRVGVEKLFF. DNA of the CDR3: TGTGCCAGCAGGGTAGGGGTCGAAAAACTGTTTTTT. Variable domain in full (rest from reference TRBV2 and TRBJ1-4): EPEVTQTPSHQVTQMGQEVILRCVPISNHLYFYWYRQILGQKVEFLVSFYNNEISEKSEIFDDQFSVERPDGSNFTLKIRSTKLEDSAMYFCASRVGVEKLFFGSGTQLSVL.

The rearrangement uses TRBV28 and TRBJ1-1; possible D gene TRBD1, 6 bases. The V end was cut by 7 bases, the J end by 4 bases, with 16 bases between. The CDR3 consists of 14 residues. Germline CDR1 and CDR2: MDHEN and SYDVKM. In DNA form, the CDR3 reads TGTGCCAGCATCTGGGGAGGGGGGAGCACTGAAGCTTTCTTT. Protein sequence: CASIWGGGSTEAFF.

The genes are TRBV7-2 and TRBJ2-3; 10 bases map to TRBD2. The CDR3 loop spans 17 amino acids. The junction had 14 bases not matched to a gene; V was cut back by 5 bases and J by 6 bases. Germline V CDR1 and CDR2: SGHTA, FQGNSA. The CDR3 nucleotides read TGTGCCAGCAGCCGCTCCTCCTCTAGCGGGAGTGTGGATACGCAGTATTTT. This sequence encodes CASSRSSSSGSVDTQYF.

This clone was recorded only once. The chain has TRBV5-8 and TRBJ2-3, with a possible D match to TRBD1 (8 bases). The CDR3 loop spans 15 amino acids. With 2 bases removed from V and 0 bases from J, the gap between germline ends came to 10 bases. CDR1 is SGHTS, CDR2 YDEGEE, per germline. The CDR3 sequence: CASSLQGGSTDTQYF. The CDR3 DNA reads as TGTGCCAGCAGCTTACAGGGGGGGAGCACAGATACGCAGTATTTT.

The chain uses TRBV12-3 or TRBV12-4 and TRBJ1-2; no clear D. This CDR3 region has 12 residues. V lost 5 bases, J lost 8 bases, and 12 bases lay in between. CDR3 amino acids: CASSPLSRGYTF. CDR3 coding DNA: TGTGCCAGCAGTCCCCTGTCCAGAGGCTACACCTTC.

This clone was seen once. CDR3 region: CASSPIDTGELFF. CDR3 DNA: TGTGCCAGCTCACCGATAGACACCGGGGAGCTGTTTTTT. This chain joins TRBV18 and TRBJ2-2; no clear D gene. The V gene lost 3 bases and the J gene lost 3 bases, with 5 bases spanning the gap. The CDR3 has 13 residues. Germline loops: CDR1 KGHSH, CDR2 LQKENI.

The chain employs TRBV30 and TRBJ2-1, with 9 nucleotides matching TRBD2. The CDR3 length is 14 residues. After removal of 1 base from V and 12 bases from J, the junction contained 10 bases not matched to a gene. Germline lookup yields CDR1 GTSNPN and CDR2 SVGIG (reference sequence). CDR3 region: CAWSASGTSPRQFF. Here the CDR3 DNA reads TGTGCCTGGAGTGCGTCCGGGACTAGCCCCCGGCAGTTCTTC.

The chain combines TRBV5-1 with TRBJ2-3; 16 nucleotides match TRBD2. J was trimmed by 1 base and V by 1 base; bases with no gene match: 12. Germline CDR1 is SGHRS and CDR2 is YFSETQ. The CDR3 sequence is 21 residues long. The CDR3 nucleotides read TGCGCCAGCAGCTTGACCTCCTCGGGACTAGCGGGGGGGCTCGGCACAGATACGCAGTATTTT. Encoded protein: CASSLTSSGLAGGLGTDTQYF.

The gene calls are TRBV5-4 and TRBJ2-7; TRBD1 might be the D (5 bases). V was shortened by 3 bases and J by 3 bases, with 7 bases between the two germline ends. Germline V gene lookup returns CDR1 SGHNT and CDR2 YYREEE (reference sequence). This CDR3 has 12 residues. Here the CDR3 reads CASSSRGYEQYF. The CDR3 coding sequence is TGTGCCAGCAGCTCAAGGGGCTACGAGCAGTACTTC.

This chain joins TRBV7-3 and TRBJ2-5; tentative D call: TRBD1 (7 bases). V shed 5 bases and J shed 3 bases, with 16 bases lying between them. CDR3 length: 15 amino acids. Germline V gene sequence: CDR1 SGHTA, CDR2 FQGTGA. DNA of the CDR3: TGTGCCAGCAGCCCCACCGGAGGGGGCGAAGAGACCCAGTACTTC. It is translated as CASSPTGGGEETQYF.

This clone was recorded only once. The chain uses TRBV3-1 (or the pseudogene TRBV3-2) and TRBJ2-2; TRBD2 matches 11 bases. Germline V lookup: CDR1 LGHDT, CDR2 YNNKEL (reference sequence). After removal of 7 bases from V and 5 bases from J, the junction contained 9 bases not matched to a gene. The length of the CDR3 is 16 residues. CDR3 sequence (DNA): TGTGCCAGCAACCACATTAGCGGGAGGGGAACCGGGGAGCTGTTTTTT. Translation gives CASNHISGRGTGELFF.

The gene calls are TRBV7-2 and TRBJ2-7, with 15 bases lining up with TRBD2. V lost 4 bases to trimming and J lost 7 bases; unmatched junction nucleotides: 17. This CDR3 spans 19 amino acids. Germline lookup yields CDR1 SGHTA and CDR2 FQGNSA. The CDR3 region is CASSSPGLAGGPPIMEQYF. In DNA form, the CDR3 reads TGTGCCAGCAGCTCACCGGGACTAGCGGGGGGTCCCCCCATCATGGAGCAGTACTTC.

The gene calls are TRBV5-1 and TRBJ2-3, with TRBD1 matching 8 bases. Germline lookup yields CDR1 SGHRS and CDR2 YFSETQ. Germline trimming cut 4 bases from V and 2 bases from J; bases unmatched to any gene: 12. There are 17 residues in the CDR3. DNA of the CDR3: TGCGCCAGCAGCGAAGCGAGGGGGACAGGAAACACAGATACGCAGTATTTT. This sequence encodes CASSEARGTGNTDTQYF.

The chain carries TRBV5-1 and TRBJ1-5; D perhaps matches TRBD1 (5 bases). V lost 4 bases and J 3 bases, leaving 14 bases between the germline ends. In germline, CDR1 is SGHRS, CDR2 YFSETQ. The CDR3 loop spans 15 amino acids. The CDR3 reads CASSAGPLDNQPQHF. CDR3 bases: TGCGCCAGCAGCGCGGGACCTCTGGACAATCAGCCCCAGCATTTT.

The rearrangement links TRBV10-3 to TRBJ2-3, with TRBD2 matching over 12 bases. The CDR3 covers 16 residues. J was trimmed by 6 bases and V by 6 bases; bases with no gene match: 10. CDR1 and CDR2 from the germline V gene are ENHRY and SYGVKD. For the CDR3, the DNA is TGTGCCATCAGCGAACTAGCGGGGGGTCGAAGGGATACGCAGTATTTT. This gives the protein CAISELAGGRRDTQYF.

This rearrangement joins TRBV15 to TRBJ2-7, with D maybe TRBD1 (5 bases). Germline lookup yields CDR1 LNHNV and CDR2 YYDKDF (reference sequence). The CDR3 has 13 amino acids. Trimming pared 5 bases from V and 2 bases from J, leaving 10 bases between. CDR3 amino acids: CATSEDITYEQYF. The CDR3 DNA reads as TGTGCCACCAGCGAGGACATCACCTACGAGCAGTACTTC.

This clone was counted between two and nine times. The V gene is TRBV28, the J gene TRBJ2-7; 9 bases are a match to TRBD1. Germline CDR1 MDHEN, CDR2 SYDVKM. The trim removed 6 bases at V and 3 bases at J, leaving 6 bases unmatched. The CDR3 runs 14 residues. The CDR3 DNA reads TGTGCCAGCAGGACCGGGACAGGGATCTACGAGCAGTACTTC. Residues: CASRTGTGIYEQYF.

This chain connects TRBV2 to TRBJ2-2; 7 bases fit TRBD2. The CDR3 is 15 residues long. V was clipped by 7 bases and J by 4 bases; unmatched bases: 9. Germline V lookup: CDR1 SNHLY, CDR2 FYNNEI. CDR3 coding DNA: TGTGCCAGCAAGGGAGGGTTGCTGAGCACCGGGGAGCTGTTTTTT. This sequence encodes CASKGGLLSTGELFF.

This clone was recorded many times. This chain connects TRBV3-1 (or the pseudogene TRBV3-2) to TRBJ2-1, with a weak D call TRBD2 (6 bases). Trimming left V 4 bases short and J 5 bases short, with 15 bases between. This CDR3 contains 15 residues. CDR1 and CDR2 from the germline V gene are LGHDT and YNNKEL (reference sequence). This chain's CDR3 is CASSRWLATNNEQFF. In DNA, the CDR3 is TGTGCCAGCAGCCGTTGGCTAGCGACTAACAATGAGCAGTTCTTC.

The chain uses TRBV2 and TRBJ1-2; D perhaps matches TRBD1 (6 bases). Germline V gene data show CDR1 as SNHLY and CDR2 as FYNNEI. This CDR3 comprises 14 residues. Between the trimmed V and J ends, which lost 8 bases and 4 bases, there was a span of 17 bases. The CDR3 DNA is TGTGCCAGCTCAGTGCAGGGGTCCGGCTATGGCTACACCTTC. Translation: CASSVQGSGYGYTF.

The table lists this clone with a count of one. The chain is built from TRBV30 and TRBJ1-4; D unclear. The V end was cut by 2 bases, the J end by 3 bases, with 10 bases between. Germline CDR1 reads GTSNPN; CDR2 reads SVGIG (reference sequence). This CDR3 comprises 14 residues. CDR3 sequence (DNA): TGTGCCTGGAGTTCCGAGGGTTCTAATGAAAAACTGTTTTTT. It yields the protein CAWSSEGSNEKLFF. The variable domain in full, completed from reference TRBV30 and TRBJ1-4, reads SQTIHQWPATLVQPVGSPLSLECTVEGTSNPNLYWYRQAAGRGLQLLFYSVGIGQISSEVPQNLSASRPQDRQFILSSKKLLLSDSGFYLCAWSSEGSNEKLFFGSGTQLSVL.